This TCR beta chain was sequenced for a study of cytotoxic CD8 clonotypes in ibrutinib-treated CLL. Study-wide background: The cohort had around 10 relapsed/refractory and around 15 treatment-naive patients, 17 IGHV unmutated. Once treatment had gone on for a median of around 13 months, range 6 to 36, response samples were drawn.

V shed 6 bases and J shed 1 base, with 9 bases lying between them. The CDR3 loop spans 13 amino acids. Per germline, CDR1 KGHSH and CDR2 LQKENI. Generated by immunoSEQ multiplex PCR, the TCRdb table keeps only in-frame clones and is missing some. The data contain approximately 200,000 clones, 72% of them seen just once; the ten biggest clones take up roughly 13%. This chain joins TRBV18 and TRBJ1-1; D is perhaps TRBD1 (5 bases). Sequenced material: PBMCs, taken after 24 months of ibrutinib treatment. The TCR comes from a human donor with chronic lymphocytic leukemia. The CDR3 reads CASSKDKNTEAFF. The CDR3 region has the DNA TGTGCCAGCTCGAAGGACAAGAACACTGAAGCTTTCTTT.